One and the same sample provided the 5 T cell receptor beta chains below, sequenced in a study of CD8 T cells in Susac syndrome (dated by TCRdb to the late 2010s). The method behind the library was the immunoSEQ multiplex PCR assay. RNA was extracted using the RNeasy kit, and roughly 0.5 to 1 ug of the RNA was reverse transcribed with random hexamers. In-frame beta chains were kept once TCRdb had trimmed the public reads at Q25 with fastp and called clones with MiXCR. Every entry covers one CDR3 protein and lists the most common genes and DNA from its rows. The sample profile shows more than 150,000 distinct CDR3 sequences; 90% to 97% of them were found once. The ten largest clonotypes hold around 0.092% of the sample. Specimen: CD4+ T cells from PBMCs. These receptors originate from a human donor with Susac syndrome.

This clonotype was seen a few times. The chain links TRBV5-6 to TRBJ1-1; D is unresolved. The CDR3 loop spans 13 amino acids. Germline values: CDR1 SGHDT, CDR2 YYEEEE. Trimming stripped 1 base from V and 1 base from J, with 5 bases between. This CDR3 is CASSLPANTEAFF. CDR3 bases: TGTGCCAGCAGCTTGCCTGCGAACACTGAAGCTTTCTTT.

The chain has TRBV12-3 or TRBV12-4 and TRBJ1-2; maybe TRBD1 (5 bases). This CDR3 spans 15 amino acids. The V end was cut by 5 bases, the J end by 3 bases, with 16 bases between. The CDR3, as DNA: TGTGCCAGCAGTCCCCAACGCCAGGGCCACTATGGCTACACCTTC. Its translation: CASSPQRQGHYGYTF.

The V call is TRBV9, the J call TRBJ2-2; D could derive from TRBD1 or TRBD2 (5 bases each). In germline, CDR1 is SGDLS, CDR2 YYNGEE. This CDR3 has 14 amino acids. V lost 6 bases and J lost 6, with 15 bases in between. In DNA form, the CDR3 reads TGTGCCAGCACCCTAGAGGGGATCGCCGGGGAGCTGTTTTTT. Its protein product is CASTLEGIAGELFF.

This chain links TRBV4-2 with TRBJ2-5, with 10 bases lining up with TRBD2. J was trimmed by 5 bases and V by 1 base; bases with no gene match: 13. This CDR3 has 18 residues. Germline CDR1 LGHNA, CDR2 YNFKEQ. The CDR3 sequence: CASSQGAMGAGGLETQYF. The CDR3 region has the DNA TGTGCCAGCAGCCAAGGGGCAATGGGAGCGGGGGGGCTGGAGACCCAGTACTTC.

This rearrangement joins TRBV2 to TRBJ1-1; D remains ambiguous. V was shortened by 6 bases and J by 6 bases, with 17 bases between the two germline ends. The CDR3 consists of 14 residues. In germline, CDR1 is SNHLY, CDR2 FYNNEI. CDR3 sequence reads: CASRVELGSPEAFF. The CDR3 region has the DNA TGTGCCAGCAGGGTGGAATTAGGGTCCCCTGAAGCTTTCTTT.